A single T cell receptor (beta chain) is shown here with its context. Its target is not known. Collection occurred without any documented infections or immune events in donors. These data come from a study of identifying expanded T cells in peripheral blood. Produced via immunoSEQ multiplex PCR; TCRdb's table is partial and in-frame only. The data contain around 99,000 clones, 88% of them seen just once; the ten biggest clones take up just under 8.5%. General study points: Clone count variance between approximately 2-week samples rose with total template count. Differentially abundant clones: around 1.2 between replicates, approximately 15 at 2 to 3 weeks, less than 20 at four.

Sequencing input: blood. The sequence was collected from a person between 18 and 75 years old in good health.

CDR3 region: CASSLLSGTDNTIYF. The CDR3 region has the DNA TGTGCCAGCAGTTTACTATCGGGGACGGATAACACCATATATTTT. The chain recombines TRBV4-2 with TRBJ1-3; TRBD1 might be the D (5 bases). CDR3 size: 15 residues. From germline, CDR1 is LGHNA and CDR2 YNFKEQ. The V and J ends lost 6 bases and 7 bases respectively, with 19 bases between them.